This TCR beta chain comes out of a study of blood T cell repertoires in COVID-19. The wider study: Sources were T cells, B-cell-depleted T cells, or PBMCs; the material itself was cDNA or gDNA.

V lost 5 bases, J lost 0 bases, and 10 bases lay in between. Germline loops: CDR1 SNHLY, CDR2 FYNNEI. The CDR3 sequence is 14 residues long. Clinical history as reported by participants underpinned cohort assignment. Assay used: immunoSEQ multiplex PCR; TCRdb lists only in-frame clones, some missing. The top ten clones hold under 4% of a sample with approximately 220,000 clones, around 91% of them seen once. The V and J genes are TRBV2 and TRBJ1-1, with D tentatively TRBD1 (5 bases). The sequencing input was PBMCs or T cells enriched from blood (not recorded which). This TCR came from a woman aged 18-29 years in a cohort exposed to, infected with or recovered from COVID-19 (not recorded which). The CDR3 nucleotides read TGTGCCAGCAGTACAGGTAACATGAACACTGAAGCTTTCTTT. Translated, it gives CASSTGNMNTEAFF.